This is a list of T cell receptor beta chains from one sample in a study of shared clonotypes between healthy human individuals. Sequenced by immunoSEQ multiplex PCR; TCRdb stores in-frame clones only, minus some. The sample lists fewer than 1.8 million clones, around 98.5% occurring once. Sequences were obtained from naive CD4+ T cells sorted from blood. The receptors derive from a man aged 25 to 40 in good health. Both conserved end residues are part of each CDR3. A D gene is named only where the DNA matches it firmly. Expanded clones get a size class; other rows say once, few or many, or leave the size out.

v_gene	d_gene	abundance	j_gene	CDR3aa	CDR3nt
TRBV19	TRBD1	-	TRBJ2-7	CACRGTPGGEQYF	TGTGCCTGTCGAGGGACCCCAGGGGGCGAGCAGTACTTC
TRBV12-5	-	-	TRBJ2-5	CASGLGNQETQYF	TGTGCTAGTGGTTTGGGGAACCAAGAGACCCAGTACTTC
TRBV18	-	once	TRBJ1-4	CASSPTSSEKLFF	TGTGCCAGCTCCCCGACGTCGAGCGAAAAACTGTTTTTT
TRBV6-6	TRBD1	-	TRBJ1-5	CASSSIDRGGNQPQHF	TGTGCCAGCAGCTCCATCGACAGGGGAGGTAATCAGCCCCAGCATTTT
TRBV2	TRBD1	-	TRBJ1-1	CASTGTANTEAFF	TGTGCCAGCACTGGGACAGCGAACACTGAAGCTTTCTTT
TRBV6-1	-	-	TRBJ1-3	CASSAALLINTIYF	TGTGCCAGCAGTGCGGCGCTGCTGATAAACACCATATATTTT
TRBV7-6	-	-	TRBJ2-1	CASSLAGGFPNEQFF	TGTGCCAGCAGCTTAGCGGGAGGATTTCCTAATGAGCAGTTCTTC
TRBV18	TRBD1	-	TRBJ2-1	CASSPPGQGYNEQFF	TGTGCCAGCTCACCTCCGGGACAGGGTTACAATGAGCAGTTCTTC
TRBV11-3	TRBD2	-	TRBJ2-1	CASSFSGSADNEQFF	TGTGCCAGCAGCTTTAGCGGGTCGGCCGACAATGAGCAGTTCTTC
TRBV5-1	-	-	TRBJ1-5	CASSLEPNGDQPQHF	TGCGCCAGCAGCTTGGAACCTAATGGGGATCAGCCCCAGCATTTT
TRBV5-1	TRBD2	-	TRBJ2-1	CASSRASGSANEQFF	TGCGCCAGCAGTCGGGCTAGCGGGAGTGCCAATGAGCAGTTCTTC
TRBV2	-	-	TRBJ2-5	CATSLQETQYF	TGTGCCACCAGCCTCCAAGAGACCCAGTACTTC
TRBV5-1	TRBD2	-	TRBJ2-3	CASSLLAGSTDTQYF	TGCGCCAGCAGCTTACTAGCGGGCAGCACAGATACGCAGTATTTT
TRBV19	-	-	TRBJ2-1	CASSRTGSYNEQFF	TGTGCCAGTAGTAGGACCGGCTCCTACAATGAGCAGTTCTTC
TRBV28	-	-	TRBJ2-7	CASSETGKGRYEQYF	TGTGCCAGCAGTGAGACAGGCAAGGGGCGCTACGAGCAGTACTTC
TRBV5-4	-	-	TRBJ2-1	CASSLKLSSYNEQFF	TGTGCCAGCAGCTTAAAACTTAGCTCCTACAATGAGCAGTTCTTC
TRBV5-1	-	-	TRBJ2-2	CASSRNDGNTGELFF	TGCGCCAGCAGCCGGAACGACGGGAACACCGGGGAGCTGTTTTTT
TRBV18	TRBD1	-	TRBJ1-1	CASSHDRVVTAFF	TGTGCCAGCTCACACGACAGGGTTGTTACGGCTTTCTTT
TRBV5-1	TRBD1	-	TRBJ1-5	CASSLFPPTGDQPQHF	TGCGCCAGCAGCTTGTTTCCCCCGACAGGGGATCAGCCCCAGCATTTT
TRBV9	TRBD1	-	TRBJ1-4	CASSVDPWDRGRENEKLFF	TGTGCCAGCAGCGTAGATCCATGGGACAGGGGACGTGAGAATGAAAAACTGTTTTTT
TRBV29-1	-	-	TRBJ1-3	CSVSESSGNTIYF	TGCAGCGTTTCAGAAAGCTCTGGAAACACCATATATTTT
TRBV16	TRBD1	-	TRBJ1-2	CASSHGDRGGYGYTF	TGTGCCAGCAGCCATGGTGACAGGGGCGGCTATGGCTACACCTTC
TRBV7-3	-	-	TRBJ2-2	CASSLRKASTGELFF	TGTGCCAGCAGCTTAAGGAAAGCGTCCACCGGGGAGCTGTTTTTT
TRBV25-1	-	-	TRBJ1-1	CASSEAGVYMNTEAFF	TGTGCCAGCAGTGAAGCGGGGGTCTACATGAACACTGAAGCTTTCTTT
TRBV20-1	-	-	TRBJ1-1	CSARGNTEAFF	TGCAGTGCTCGTGGGAACACTGAAGCTTTCTTT
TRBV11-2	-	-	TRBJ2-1	CASSNRGKSYNEQFF	TGTGCCAGCAGCAATAGAGGAAAGTCCTACAATGAGCAGTTCTTC
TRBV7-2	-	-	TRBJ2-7	CASSLASSYEQYF	TGTGCCAGCAGCTTAGCGTCATCCTACGAGCAGTACTTC
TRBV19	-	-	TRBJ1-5	CASSPSHSSNQPQHF	TGTGCCAGTAGTCCATCCCATTCTAGCAATCAGCCCCAGCATTTT
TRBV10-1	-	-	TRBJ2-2	CASSSPQNTGELFF	TGCGCCAGCAGTTCGCCGCAGAACACCGGGGAGCTGTTTTTT
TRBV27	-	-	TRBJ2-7	CASSPPGGWDEQYF	TGTGCCAGCAGTCCCCCGGGTGGGTGGGACGAGCAGTACTTC
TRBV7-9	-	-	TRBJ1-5	CASSLAGFGNQPQHF	TGTGCCAGCAGCTTAGCGGGGTTTGGAAATCAGCCCCAGCATTTT
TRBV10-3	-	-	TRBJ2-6	CAISELGEAGANVLTF	TGTGCCATCAGTGAGTTAGGAGAGGCTGGGGCCAACGTCCTGACTTTC
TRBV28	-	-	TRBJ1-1	CASSHRGPRNTEAFF	TGTGCCAGCAGTCACCGGGGACCCCGGAACACTGAAGCTTTCTTT